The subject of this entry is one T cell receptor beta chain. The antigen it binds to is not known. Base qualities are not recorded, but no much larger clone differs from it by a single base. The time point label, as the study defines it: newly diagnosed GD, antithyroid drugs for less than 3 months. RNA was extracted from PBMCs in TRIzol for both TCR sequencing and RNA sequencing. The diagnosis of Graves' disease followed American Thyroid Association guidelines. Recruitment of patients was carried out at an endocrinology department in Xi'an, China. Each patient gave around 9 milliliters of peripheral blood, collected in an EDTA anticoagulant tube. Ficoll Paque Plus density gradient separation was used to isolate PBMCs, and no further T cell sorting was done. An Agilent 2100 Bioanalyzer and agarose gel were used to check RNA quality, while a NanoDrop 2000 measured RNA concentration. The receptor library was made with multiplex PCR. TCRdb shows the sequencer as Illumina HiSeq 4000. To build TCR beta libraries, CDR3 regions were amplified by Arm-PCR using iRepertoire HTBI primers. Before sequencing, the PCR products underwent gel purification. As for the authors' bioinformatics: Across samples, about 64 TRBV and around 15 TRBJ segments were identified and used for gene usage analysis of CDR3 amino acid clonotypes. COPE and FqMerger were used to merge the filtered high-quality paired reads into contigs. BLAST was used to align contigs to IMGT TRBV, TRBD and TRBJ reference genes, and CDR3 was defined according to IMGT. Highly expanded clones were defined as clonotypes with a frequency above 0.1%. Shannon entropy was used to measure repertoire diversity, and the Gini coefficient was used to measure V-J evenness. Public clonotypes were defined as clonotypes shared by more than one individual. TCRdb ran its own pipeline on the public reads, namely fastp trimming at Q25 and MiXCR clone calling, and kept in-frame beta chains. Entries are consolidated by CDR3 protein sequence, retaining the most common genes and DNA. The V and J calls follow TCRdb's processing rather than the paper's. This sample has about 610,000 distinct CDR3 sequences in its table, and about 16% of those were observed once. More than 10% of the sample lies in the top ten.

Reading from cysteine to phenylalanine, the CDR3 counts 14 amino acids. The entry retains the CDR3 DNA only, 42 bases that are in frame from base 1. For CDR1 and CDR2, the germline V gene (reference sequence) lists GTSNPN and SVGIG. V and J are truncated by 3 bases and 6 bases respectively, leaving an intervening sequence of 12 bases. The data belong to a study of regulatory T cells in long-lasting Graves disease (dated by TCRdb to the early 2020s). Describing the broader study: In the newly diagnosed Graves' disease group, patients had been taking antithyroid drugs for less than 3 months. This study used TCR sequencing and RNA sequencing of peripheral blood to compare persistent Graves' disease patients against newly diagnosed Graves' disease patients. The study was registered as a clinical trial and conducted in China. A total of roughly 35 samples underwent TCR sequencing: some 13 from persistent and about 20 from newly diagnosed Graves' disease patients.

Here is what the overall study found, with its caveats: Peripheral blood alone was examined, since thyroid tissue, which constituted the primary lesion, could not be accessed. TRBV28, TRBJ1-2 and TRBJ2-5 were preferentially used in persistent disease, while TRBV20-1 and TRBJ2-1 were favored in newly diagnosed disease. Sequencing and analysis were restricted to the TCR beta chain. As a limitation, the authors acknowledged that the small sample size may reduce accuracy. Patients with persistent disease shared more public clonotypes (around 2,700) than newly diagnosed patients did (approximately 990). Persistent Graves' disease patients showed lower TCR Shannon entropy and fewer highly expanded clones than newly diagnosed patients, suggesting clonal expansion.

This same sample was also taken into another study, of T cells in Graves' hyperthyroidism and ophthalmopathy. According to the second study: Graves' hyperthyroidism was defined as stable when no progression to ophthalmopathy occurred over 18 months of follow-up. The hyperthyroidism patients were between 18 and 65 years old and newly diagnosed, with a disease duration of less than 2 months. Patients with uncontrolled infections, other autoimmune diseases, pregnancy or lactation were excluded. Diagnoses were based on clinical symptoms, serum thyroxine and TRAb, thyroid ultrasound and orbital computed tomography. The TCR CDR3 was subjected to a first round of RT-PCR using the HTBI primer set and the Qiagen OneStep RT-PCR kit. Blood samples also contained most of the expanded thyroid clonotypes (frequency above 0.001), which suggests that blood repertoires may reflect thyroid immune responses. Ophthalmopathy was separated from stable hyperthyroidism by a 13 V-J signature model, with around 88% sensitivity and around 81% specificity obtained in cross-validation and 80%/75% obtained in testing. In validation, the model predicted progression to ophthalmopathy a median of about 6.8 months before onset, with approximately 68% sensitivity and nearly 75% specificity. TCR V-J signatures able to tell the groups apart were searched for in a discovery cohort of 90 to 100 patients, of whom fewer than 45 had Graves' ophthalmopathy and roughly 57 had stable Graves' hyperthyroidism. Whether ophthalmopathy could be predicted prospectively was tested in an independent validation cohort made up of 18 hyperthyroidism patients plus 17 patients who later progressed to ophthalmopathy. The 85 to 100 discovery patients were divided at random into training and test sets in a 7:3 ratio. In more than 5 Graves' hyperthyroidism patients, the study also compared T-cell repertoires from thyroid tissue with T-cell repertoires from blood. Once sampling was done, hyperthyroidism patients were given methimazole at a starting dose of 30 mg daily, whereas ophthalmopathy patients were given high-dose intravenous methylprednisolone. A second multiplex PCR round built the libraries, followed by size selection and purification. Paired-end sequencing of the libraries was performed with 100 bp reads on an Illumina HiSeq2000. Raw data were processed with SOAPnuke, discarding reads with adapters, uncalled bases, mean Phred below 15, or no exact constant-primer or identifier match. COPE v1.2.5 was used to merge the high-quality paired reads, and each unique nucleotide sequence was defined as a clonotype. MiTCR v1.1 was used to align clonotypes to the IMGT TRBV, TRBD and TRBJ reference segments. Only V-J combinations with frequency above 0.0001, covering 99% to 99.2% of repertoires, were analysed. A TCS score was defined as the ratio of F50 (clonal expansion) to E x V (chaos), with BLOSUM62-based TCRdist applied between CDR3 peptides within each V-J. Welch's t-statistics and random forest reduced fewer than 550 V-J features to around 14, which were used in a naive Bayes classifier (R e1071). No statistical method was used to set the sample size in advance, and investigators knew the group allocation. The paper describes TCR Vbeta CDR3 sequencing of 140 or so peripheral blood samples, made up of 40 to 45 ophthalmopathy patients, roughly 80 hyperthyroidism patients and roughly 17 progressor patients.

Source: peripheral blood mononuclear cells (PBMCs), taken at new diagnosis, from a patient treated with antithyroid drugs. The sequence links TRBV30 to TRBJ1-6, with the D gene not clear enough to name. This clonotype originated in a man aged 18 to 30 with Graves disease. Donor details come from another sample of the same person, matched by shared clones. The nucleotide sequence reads TGTGCCTGGAGCCTCAGGTTCGGTAATTCACCCCTCCACTTT. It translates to CAWSLRFGNSPLHF.